A single sample is the source of the 30 T cell receptor beta chains below, sequenced in a study of beta chain features in type 1 diabetes. Study outcomes and limitations: Shorter TCRB CDR3s, moderately but significantly so, marked every one of the four CD4+ subsets in Type 1 diabetes patients.

Every isolated RNA sample was fully reverse transcribed, so sequencing captured expressed TCRB transcripts. The table came from immunoSEQ multiplex PCR; TCRdb's copy has only in-frame clones and leaves some out. The profile shows 53,000 or so clones, roughly 63% of them singletons. What these receptors recognize is not known. The sample comprised stem cell memory CD4+ T cells from blood. These receptors were collected from a woman aged 25 to 39 with type 1 diabetes.

A few counts support this clone. The germline gene is not matched at one end of the junction; a read error may be the cause. The V call is TRBV7-7, the J call TRBJ2-5; D ambiguous. The germline V gene encodes CDR1 SSHAT and CDR2 FNYEAQ (reference sequence). This CDR3 is 13 amino acids long. The CDR3, as DNA: TGTGCTAGCAGCTTATCTTACCAAGAGACCCAGTACTTC. Translation: CASSLSYQETQYF.

The chain recombines TRBV4-1 with TRBJ2-7, with TRBD1 matching 7 bases. Germline CDR1 MGHRA, CDR2 YSYEKL. The V and J ends lost 4 bases and 2 bases, in that order; junction bases with no gene match: 5. The CDR3 is 14 residues long. CDR3 loop: CASSPRDRPYEQYF. CDR3 nucleotide sequence: TGCGCCAGCAGCCCCCGGGACAGACCCTACGAGCAGTACTTC.

This clone was seen only a few times. The gene calls are TRBV29-1 and TRBJ1-1; no firm D call. The ends were cut back, 4 bases at V and 8 bases at J, with 8 bases in the middle. In germline, CDR1 is SQVTM, CDR2 ANQGSEA. CDR3 length equals 10 residues. CDR3 loop: CSVVGLEAFF. In nucleotides, the CDR3 is TGCAGCGTTGTCGGACTAGAAGCTTTCTTT.

V and J are TRBV18 and TRBJ2-1; D is possibly TRBD2 (6 bases). CDR1 is KGHSH and CDR2 is LQKENI in the germline V gene. This CDR3 has 14 residues. The V end lost 5 bases, the J end lost 5 bases, and 13 bases lay between the germline ends. CDR3: CASSSSGTHNEQFF. CDR3 nucleotides: TGTGCCAGCTCATCCTCCGGGACTCACAATGAGCAGTTCTTC.

The chain couples TRBV7-6 to TRBJ2-7, with unresolved D. Germline CDR1 SGHVS, CDR2 FNYEAQ. V was pared by 5 bases and J by 7 bases, with 15 bases between. The CDR3 extends over 13 amino acids. The CDR3 nucleotides are TGTGCCAGCAGCATAGACATCCTGAGGGAGCAGTACTTC. It encodes CASSIDILREQYF.

The V and J genes are TRBV27 and TRBJ2-7, with a weak D call TRBD1 (5 bases). The CDR3 sequence is 12 residues long. Per germline, CDR1 MNHEY and CDR2 SMNVEV (reference sequence). Trimming left V 2 bases short and J 3 bases short, with 5 bases between. The CDR3 spells CASSLQGYEQYF. The CDR3 DNA is TGTGCCAGCAGTTTACAGGGCTACGAGCAGTACTTC.

This rearrangement joins TRBV28 to TRBJ1-3; 8 nucleotides agree with TRBD1. In germline, CDR1 is MDHEN, CDR2 SYDVKM. This CDR3 is 12 amino acids long. Trimming took 6 bases from V and 8 from J; bases not matched to a gene: 3. Written as DNA, the CDR3 is TGTGCCAGCAGCAGGGGGCTTTACACCATATATTTT. The encoded protein is CASSRGLYTIYF.

J is TRBJ1-2 and V is TRBV14; a possible D gene is TRBD1 (6 bases). Germline loops: CDR1 SGHDN, CDR2 FVKESK. There are 14 residues in the CDR3. V lost 1 base to trimming and J lost 8 bases, with 14 bases between them. The CDR3 here is CASSQATGSLGYTF. DNA of the CDR3: TGTGCCAGCAGCCAAGCTACAGGGAGTTTGGGCTACACCTTC.

This sequence joins TRBV30 and TRBJ1-1; maybe TRBD1 (6 bases). The length of the CDR3 is 15 residues. Germline V gene sequence: CDR1 GTSNPN, CDR2 SVGIG (reference sequence). The V gene lost 2 bases and the J gene lost 8 bases, with 21 bases spanning the gap. In DNA, the CDR3 is TGTGCCTGGAGTACTACAGGGAGATCGAGAAGCGAAGCTTTCTTT. Translating it yields CAWSTTGRSRSEAFF. The full variable domain, in which reference TRBV30 and TRBJ1-1 provide the parts outside the CDR3, is SQTIHQWPATLVQPVGSPLSLECTVEGTSNPNLYWYRQAAGRGLQLLFYSVGIGQISSEVPQNLSASRPQDRQFILSSKKLLLSDSGFYLCAWSTTGRSRSEAFFGQGTRLTVV.

This clone came up a few times. The chain links TRBV11-2 to TRBJ2-7; no clear D. CDR3 size: 11 residues. Germline CDR1 is SGHAT and CDR2 is FQNNGV. Deletions cut 6 bases from V and 3 bases from J, with 6 bases between. The DNA for the CDR3 is TGTGCCAGCAGTCCTAACTACGAGCAGTACTTC. Translation: CASSPNYEQYF.

J is TRBJ2-5 and V is TRBV4-1; 7 bases agree with TRBD2. This CDR3 contains 17 residues. Germline V gene lookup returns CDR1 MGHRA and CDR2 YSYEKL. The ends lost 4 bases at V and 5 bases at J; junction bases unmatched: 16. The chain's CDR3 is CASSPGPGRELGETQYF. CDR3 bases: TGCGCCAGCAGCCCCGGGCCAGGGCGGGAGCTTGGGGAGACCCAGTACTTC.

This clone was picked up one time. The chain recombines TRBV15 with TRBJ2-1; 7 nucleotides match TRBD2. Trimming took 1 base from V and 2 from J; bases not matched to a gene: 8. The CDR3 runs to 17 residues. Germline values: CDR1 LNHNV, CDR2 YYDKDF (reference sequence). For the CDR3, the DNA is TGTGCCACCAGCAGAGGTTTGGCGGGAGAGACCTACAATGAGCAGTTCTTC. It codes for CATSRGLAGETYNEQFF.

This chain links TRBV7-2 with TRBJ2-5; possible D gene TRBD1, 5 bases. V was pared by 1 base and J by 5 bases, with 14 bases between. Germline V gives CDR1 SGHTA, CDR2 FQGNSA. This CDR3 is 15 amino acids long. The CDR3 sequence is CASSLVSAGYETQYF. CDR3 nucleotide sequence: TGTGCCAGCAGCTTAGTTTCGGCAGGGTATGAGACCCAGTACTTC. Filled out from reference TRBV7-2 and TRBJ2-5, the complete variable domain reads GAGVSQSPSNKVTEKGKDVELRCDPISGHTALYWYRQSLGQGLEFLIYFQGNSAPDKSGLPSDRFSAERTGGSVSTLTIQRTQQEDSAVYLCASSLVSAGYETQYFGPGTRLLVL.

The CDR3 loop reads CASSQPRTANTGELFF. The DNA for the CDR3 is TGTGCCAGCAGCCAGCCCAGGACAGCGAACACCGGGGAGCTGTTTTTT. The chain uses TRBV14 and TRBJ2-2; a possible D gene is TRBD1 (6 bases). V lost 3 bases and J 0 bases, leaving 11 bases between the germline ends. Germline V gene data show CDR1 as SGHDN and CDR2 as FVKESK. The CDR3 is made up of 16 amino acids.

The rearrangement uses TRBV5-6 and TRBJ1-1; D is possibly TRBD1 (5 bases). The CDR3 consists of 16 residues. Germline CDR1 reads SGHDT; CDR2 reads YYEEEE. Trimming removed 2 bases at V and 1 base at J, with 15 bases between. CDR3 DNA: TGTGCCAGCAGCTTTTACGGGACTCCGGGGAACACTGAAGCTTTCTTT. Protein: CASSFYGTPGNTEAFF.

The gene calls are TRBV7-9 and TRBJ2-1; D may be TRBD2 (6 bases). Trimming left V 8 bases short and J 0 bases short, with 14 bases between. Germline loops: CDR1 SEHNR, CDR2 FQNEAQ (reference sequence). CDR3 length: 15 amino acids. The CDR3 nucleotides are TGTGCCAGCTCCGGCGGAGCGGGCTCCTACAATGAGCAGTTCTTC. Translating it yields CASSGGAGSYNEQFF.

V gene TRBV4-2 combines with J gene TRBJ2-7; D perhaps matches TRBD2 (6 bases). Germline CDR1 is LGHNA and CDR2 is YNFKEQ. The CDR3 runs 15 residues. Trimming took 4 bases from V and 3 from J, leaving 16 bases between them. CDR3 protein: CASSRREEGGYEQYF. CDR3 bases: TGTGCCAGCAGCCGGAGGGAAGAAGGCGGCTACGAGCAGTACTTC.

The chain carries TRBV5-1 and TRBJ2-7; 7 nucleotides line up with TRBD1. CDR1 and CDR2 (germline): SGHRS, YFSETQ. V trimming: 3 bases; J trimming: 5 bases; junction bases outside the gene matches: 5. The CDR3 length is 13 residues. The CDR3 region has the DNA TGCGCCAGCAGCTGGGGACAGAACAACGAGCAGTACTTC. It is translated as CASSWGQNNEQYF.

This CDR3 reads CASSEPGQLSGSRYNEQFF. The CDR3, as DNA: TGTGCCAGCAGCGAACCGGGACAATTAAGCGGGAGTCGGTACAATGAGCAGTTCTTC. V gene TRBV5-6 combines with J gene TRBJ2-1; 8 nucleotides agree with TRBD2. The trim removed 4 bases at V and 4 bases at J, leaving 19 bases unmatched. Looked up from germline, CDR1 is SGHDT and CDR2 is YYEEEE. The length of the CDR3 is 19 residues.

To note about this clone: Compared with germline, one end of the junction differs, possibly owing to a read error. This rearrangement joins TRBV7-7 to TRBJ2-7, with TRBD1 matching 9 bases. CDR1 is SSHAT and CDR2 is FNYEAQ in the germline V gene (reference sequence). The CDR3 is 14 amino acids. The CDR3 DNA reads as TGTGCTAGCAGTTATGGGACAGGGAACTACGAGCAGTACTTC. Protein: CASSYGTGNYEQYF.

This clone was seen just once. The chain links TRBV4-1 to TRBJ2-1, with 7 bases lining up with TRBD2. Germline values: CDR1 MGHRA, CDR2 YSYEKL. The CDR3 is 18 amino acids. J gave up 2 bases and V 2 bases, and 12 bases lay outside the gene matches. In DNA, the CDR3 is TGCGCCAGCAGCCAACAGCCTGGCGGGAGCCAACCCTACAATGAGCAGTTCTTC. Residues: CASSQQPGGSQPYNEQFF.

This clone was seen just once. This chain uses TRBV19 with TRBJ2-6; weak D call: TRBD2 (5 bases). The V and J ends lost 7 bases and 0 bases respectively, with 16 bases between them. This CDR3 comprises 17 residues. Germline V gene sequence: CDR1 LNHDA, CDR2 SQIVND (reference sequence). The CDR3 coding sequence is TGTGCCAGTATTCGGCGCGCTAGCAACTCTGGGGCCAACGTCCTGACTTTC. The encoded protein is CASIRRASNSGANVLTF.

The chain carries TRBV11-2 and TRBJ1-2, with D perhaps TRBD1 (6 bases). Germline loops: CDR1 SGHAT, CDR2 FQNNGV. The V end lost 1 base, the J end lost 5 bases, and 11 bases lay between the germline ends. The CDR3 has 14 residues. CDR3 sequence: CASSLGRQGYGYTF. The CDR3, as DNA: TGTGCCAGCAGCTTAGGACGCCAGGGGTATGGCTACACCTTC.

The chain is built from TRBV28 and TRBJ2-3, with D perhaps TRBD2 (6 bases). The V end lost 1 base, the J end lost 1 base, and 9 bases lay between the germline ends. CDR3 length: 15 amino acids. The V gene's germline CDR1 is MDHEN and CDR2 SYDVKM. The CDR3 reads CASSLLGLRTDTQYF. CDR3 DNA sequence: TGTGCCAGCAGTTTATTGGGACTTCGCACAGATACGCAGTATTTT. Using reference TRBV28 and TRBJ2-3 for the parts outside the CDR3, the full variable domain is DVKVTQSSRYLVKRTGEKVFLECVQDMDHENMFWYRQDPGLGLRLIYFSYDVKMKEKGDIPEGYSVSREKKERFSLILESASTNQTSMYLCASSLLGLRTDTQYFGPGTRLTVL.

This rearrangement joins TRBV29-1 to TRBJ2-5; D is ambiguous. The CDR3 sequence is 12 residues long. In germline, CDR1 is SQVTM, CDR2 ANQGSEA. The V gene lost 3 bases and the J gene lost 2 bases, with 7 bases spanning the gap. The CDR3 nucleotides are TGCAGCGTTGACAGAAGTCAAGAGACCCAGTACTTC. This encodes CSVDRSQETQYF.

The chain is built from TRBV6-5 and TRBJ2-3, with no clear D. V lost 7 bases and J 5 bases, leaving 10 bases between the germline ends. CDR1 is MNHEY and CDR2 is SVGAGI in the germline V gene. This CDR3 is 12 amino acids long. The CDR3 spells CASTSPGDTQYF. The CDR3 DNA is TGTGCCAGCACTTCACCGGGAGATACGCAGTATTTT.

The chain carries TRBV2 and TRBJ2-1, with TRBD2 identical over 13 bases. The CDR3 loop spans 16 amino acids. J gave up 7 bases and V 7 bases, and 10 bases lay outside the gene matches. Germline lookup yields CDR1 SNHLY and CDR2 FYNNEI. The DNA of the CDR3 is TGTGCCAGCAACCAGGAACTAGCGGGAGGGCCGAATGAGCAGTTCTTC. It yields the protein CASNQELAGGPNEQFF.

This clone occurred once. The chain employs TRBV5-8 and TRBJ2-1, with D unresolved. V gave up 1 base and J gave up 1 base, with 3 bases separating them. Germline assignment: CDR1 SGHTS and CDR2 YDEGEE. The CDR3 extends over 13 amino acids. The CDR3 protein is CASSLRSYNEQFF. As DNA, the CDR3 is TGTGCCAGCAGCTTGCGGTCCTACAATGAGCAGTTCTTC.

This chain uses TRBV5-1 with TRBJ1-1; 7 nucleotides match TRBD1. V shed 4 bases, J shed 1 base, and the junction held 10 bases outside the gene matches. Germline CDR1 and CDR2: SGHRS and YFSETQ. This CDR3 has 16 residues. The CDR3: CASSPMGRQGNTEAFF. CDR3 in DNA: TGCGCCAGCAGCCCTATGGGAAGACAGGGGAACACTGAAGCTTTCTTT.

The rearrangement links TRBV9 to TRBJ1-2; 7 bases agree with TRBD1. After removal of 3 bases from V and 5 bases from J, the junction contained 7 bases not matched to a gene. Germline V CDR1 and CDR2: SGDLS, YYNGEE. The CDR3 runs 14 residues. CDR3 loop: CASSGDRVRYGYTF. The CDR3 region has the DNA TGTGCCAGCAGCGGAGACAGGGTCAGGTATGGCTACACCTTC.